The clone carrying this T cell receptor (beta chain) was picked up many times. Antigen specificity is unknown. Losses at the gene ends were 3 bases for V and 2 bases for J; bases not matched to a gene: 5. There are 16 residues in the CDR3. These data come from a study of T cells in Graves' hyperthyroidism and ophthalmopathy. Study-level points and caveats: A model of 13 V-J pairs discriminated ophthalmopathy from stable hyperthyroidism. Within blood appeared most thyroid clonotypes that had expanded above 0.001.

TCR beta CDR3 regions were amplified from RNA. The HTBI set primed first-round TCR CDR3 RT-PCR. TCRdb re-called the multiplex PCR reads through MiXCR, storing one row per CDR3 protein. The sample includes some 490,000 distinct CDR3 sequences, approximately 22% seen only once; the top ten take less than 65%. The receptor was isolated from a woman in her 70s with Graves' ophthalmopathy. The chain links TRBV12-3 or TRBV12-4 to TRBJ2-3, with TRBD1 matching over 10 bases. Sample: blood. CDR3 coding DNA: TGTGCCAGCAGTTTGGGGACAGGGGTCAACACAGATACGCAGTATTTT. It specifies CASSLGTGVNTDTQYF.